The rows below give T cell receptor beta chains drawn from one sample of a study of OX40 agonist ivuxolimab in advanced cancers. Repertoires were generated with immunoSEQ multiplex PCR, while TCRdb's copy carries only in-frame clones and drops some. Among approximately 61,000 clones listed, 70% to 90% were seen once. Sample: CD4+ or CD8+ T cells sorted from blood, taken in a trial of the OX40 agonist ivuxolimab. Receptors originate from an adult with an advanced solid tumor such as melanoma, head and neck, liver or kidney cancer. The CDR3 runs from the conserved cysteine through the conserved F or W. A D gene is named only where the DNA matches it firmly. Size values are once, few and many counts, or a class for expanded clones, and some rows have none.

J gene: TRBJ1-6
D gene: NA
clone size: NA
V gene: TRBV9
CDR3 DNA: TGTGCCAGCGGGAAACGCTCCTATAATTCACCCCTCCACTTT
CDR3 protein: CASGKRSYNSPLHF

J gene: TRBJ1-3
D gene: NA
clone size: NA
V gene: TRBV18
CDR3 DNA: TGTGCCAGCTCAGGGGAAGGACAGACACGAAACACCATATATTTT
CDR3 protein: CASSGEGQTRNTIYF

J gene: TRBJ2-7
D gene: TRBD2
clone size: NA
V gene: TRBV14
CDR3 DNA: TGTGCCAGCAGCCAAGACATAGCGGGGGAGCAGTACTTC
CDR3 protein: CASSQDIAGEQYF

J gene: TRBJ2-1
D gene: TRBD1
clone size: NA
V gene: TRBV6-5
CDR3 DNA: TGTGCCAGCAGGTACCGGGGACAGGGGGTCGACAATGAGCAGTTCTTC
CDR3 protein: CASRYRGQGVDNEQFF

J gene: TRBJ2-2
D gene: NA
clone size: NA
V gene: TRBV6-5
CDR3 DNA: TGTGCCAGCAGTCCCCCAAGGGCGGGGCCCGGGGAGCTGTTTTTT
CDR3 protein: CASSPPRAGPGELFF

J gene: TRBJ2-7
D gene: NA
clone size: NA
V gene: TRBV6-5
CDR3 DNA: TGTGCCAGCAGTGACTACTACGAGCAGTACTTC
CDR3 protein: CASSDYYEQYF

J gene: TRBJ1-5
D gene: NA
clone size: NA
V gene: TRBV19
CDR3 DNA: TGTGCCAGTAACCCGACAGTCTACAATCAGCCCCAGCATTTT
CDR3 protein: CASNPTVYNQPQHF

J gene: TRBJ1-1
D gene: NA
clone size: NA
V gene: TRBV19
CDR3 DNA: TGTGCCAGTACTTCCCTAACCGGGGCTAGTTACACTGAAGCTTTCTTT
CDR3 protein: CASTSLTGASYTEAFF

J gene: TRBJ2-3
D gene: TRBD2
clone size: NA
V gene: TRBV11-3
CDR3 DNA: TGTGCCAGCAGCTCTGGGACTAGGCTGCAGACAGATACGCAGTATTTT
CDR3 protein: CASSSGTRLQTDTQYF

J gene: TRBJ2-7
D gene: NA
clone size: few
V gene: TRBV7-9
CDR3 DNA: TGTGCCAGCAGCTCTACCTACGAGCAGTACTTC
CDR3 protein: CASSSTYEQYF

J gene: TRBJ1-4
D gene: TRBD1
clone size: NA
V gene: TRBV5-5
CDR3 DNA: TGTGCCAGCAGCCGCGGGACAGGGGGAGAAAAACTGTTTTTT
CDR3 protein: CASSRGTGGEKLFF

J gene: TRBJ2-1
D gene: NA
clone size: NA
V gene: TRBV6-5
CDR3 DNA: TGTGCCAGCACACCGGGAACCGGTATAAGGAAGTTCTTC
CDR3 protein: CASTPGTGIRKFF

J gene: TRBJ1-2
D gene: TRBD1
clone size: once
V gene: TRBV29-1
CDR3 DNA: TGCAGCGCCACCGGGACAGTAGGTGAGAACTATGGCTACACCTTC
CDR3 protein: CSATGTVGENYGYTF

J gene: TRBJ1-2
D gene: NA
clone size: few
V gene: TRBV27
CDR3 DNA: TGTGCCAGCGGGGCCTTATCGTCGGGCTACACCTTC
CDR3 protein: CASGALSSGYTF

J gene: TRBJ2-1
D gene: TRBD2
clone size: NA
V gene: TRBV7-8
CDR3 DNA: TGTGCCAGCAGCTTAGCGGGGGGGTACAATGAGCAGTTCTTC
CDR3 protein: CASSLAGGYNEQFF

J gene: TRBJ2-4
D gene: NA
clone size: NA
V gene: TRBV6-5
CDR3 DNA: TGTGCCAGCAGGCGAAGGGACAAAAACATTCAGTACTTC
CDR3 protein: CASRRRDKNIQYF

J gene: TRBJ2-7
D gene: NA
clone size: once
V gene: TRBV9
CDR3 DNA: TGTGCCAGCAGCCCTTTCGGGTCCGGCGAGCAGTACTTC
CDR3 protein: CASSPFGSGEQYF

J gene: TRBJ2-7
D gene: TRBD1
clone size: NA
V gene: TRBV6-5
CDR3 DNA: TGTGCCAGCCGGCCCTTCAGGGACAGCTCCTACGAGCAGTACTTC
CDR3 protein: CASRPFRDSSYEQYF

J gene: TRBJ1-4
D gene: NA
clone size: NA
V gene: TRBV7-9
CDR3 DNA: TGTGCCAGCAGCCCCCGGACTTTGGTAGGGTCCAGTGAAAAACTGTTTTTT
CDR3 protein: CASSPRTLVGSSEKLFF

J gene: TRBJ2-1
D gene: TRBD2
clone size: NA
V gene: TRBV18
CDR3 DNA: TGTGCCAGCTCACAACAGACAGGCTCCCCCGGCACTAGCGGGGGGACTAACAATGAGCAGTTCTTC
CDR3 protein: CASSQQTGSPGTSGGTNNEQFF

J gene: TRBJ1-5
D gene: NA
clone size: NA
V gene: TRBV19
CDR3 DNA: TGTGCCAGTGTTCGGGGTTCGGGCAATCAGCCCCAGCATTTT
CDR3 protein: CASVRGSGNQPQHF

J gene: TRBJ1-5
D gene: NA
clone size: NA
V gene: TRBV19
CDR3 DNA: TGTGCCAGTAGTATAGATCAATGGCAGCCCCAGCATTTT
CDR3 protein: CASSIDQWQPQHF

J gene: TRBJ2-2
D gene: NA
clone size: NA
V gene: TRBV4-1
CDR3 DNA: TGCGCCAGCACCAGAGCCGAGGCCGCGAACACCGGGGAGCTGTTTTTT
CDR3 protein: CASTRAEAANTGELFF

J gene: TRBJ2-7
D gene: NA
clone size: NA
V gene: TRBV5-1
CDR3 DNA: TGCGCCAGCAGCTTGGTAGGGGCCTCCTACGAGCAGTACTTC
CDR3 protein: CASSLVGASYEQYF

J gene: TRBJ1-6
D gene: TRBD1
clone size: NA
V gene: TRBV2
CDR3 DNA: TGTGCCAGCAGCGACCCGGACAGGAGGAGCTCCTATAATTCACCCCTCCACTTT
CDR3 protein: CASSDPDRRSSYNSPLHF

J gene: TRBJ2-7
D gene: TRBD1
clone size: NA
V gene: TRBV5-5
CDR3 DNA: TGTGCCAGCACCGACACCCGGGACAGGACCTACGAGCAGTACTTC
CDR3 protein: CASTDTRDRTYEQYF

J gene: TRBJ2-2
D gene: NA
clone size: few
V gene: TRBV18
CDR3 DNA: TGTGCCAGCTCACCAACACGAGGCACCGGGGAGCTGTTTTTT
CDR3 protein: CASSPTRGTGELFF

J gene: TRBJ1-1
D gene: NA
clone size: once
V gene: TRBV18
CDR3 DNA: TGTGCCAGCTCCCTCGGGACGGGGAACACTGAAGCTTTCTTT
CDR3 protein: CASSLGTGNTEAFF

J gene: TRBJ2-2
D gene: NA
clone size: NA
V gene: TRBV6-6
CDR3 DNA: TGTGCCAGCAGTCCACGGACACAAAACACCGGGGAGCTGTTTTTT
CDR3 protein: CASSPRTQNTGELFF